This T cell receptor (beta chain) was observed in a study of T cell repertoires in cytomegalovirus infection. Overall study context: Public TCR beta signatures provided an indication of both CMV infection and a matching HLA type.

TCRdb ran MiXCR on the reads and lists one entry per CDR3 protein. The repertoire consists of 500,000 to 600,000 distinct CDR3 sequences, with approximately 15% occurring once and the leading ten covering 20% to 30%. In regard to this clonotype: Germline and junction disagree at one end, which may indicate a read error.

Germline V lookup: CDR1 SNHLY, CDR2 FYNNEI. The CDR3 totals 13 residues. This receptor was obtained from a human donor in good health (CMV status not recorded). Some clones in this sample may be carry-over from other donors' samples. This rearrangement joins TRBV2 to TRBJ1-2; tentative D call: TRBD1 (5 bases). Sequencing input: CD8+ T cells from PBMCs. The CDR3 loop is CASSEAAATACSF. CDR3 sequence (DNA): TGTGCCAGCAGTGAAGCGGCTGCGACAGCCTGCTCCTTC.